The entry below gives a single TCR beta chain sequence along with its context. Its antigen is undetermined. These data are taken from a study of T cells in localized non-small cell lung cancer. Study-level results: It was uninvolved adjacent lung that showed the highest T cell clonality, exceeding tumor. Sequencing was limited to one tumor region, leaving the possibility of heterogeneity open. Paired adjacent lung recovered a median about 60 of the top 100 tumor clones. A higher density of T cells in blood coincided with extended overall survival.

Repertoires were generated with immunoSEQ multiplex PCR, while TCRdb's copy carries only in-frame clones and drops some. The table shows tens of thousands of clones, with 88% occurring only once. The source material was peripheral blood, sampled before any cancer treatment. The clonotype was recovered from a female donor aged 60 or older with stage I squamous cell lung carcinoma.

This chain's CDR3 is CASSSTGTANNEQFF. For the CDR3, the DNA is TGTGCCAGCTCATCTACCGGGACGGCAAACAATGAGCAGTTCTTC. V and J are TRBV18 and TRBJ2-1, with D perhaps TRBD1 or TRBD2 (5 bases each). This CDR3 spans 15 amino acids. Trimming left V 5 bases short and J 5 bases short, with 16 bases between. CDR1 is KGHSH, CDR2 LQKENI, per germline.